The clone carrying this T cell receptor (beta chain) appeared a single time. Its antigen is not identified. This sample stems from a study of cytomegalovirus exposure and HLA in healthy donors. Whole-study results and caveats: An analysis was carried out at a later point. It showed that HLA-associated TCR beta chains were more clonally expanded than equally common non-associated chains. Reports state that TCR beta sequences accurately predicted most subjects' HLA-A and HLA-B alleles. When analyzed later, a missense DCLRE1C variant was found to be linked to TCR beta V- and J-gene trimming. In a later analysis, CMV-associated beta chains were mostly HLA-associated, it appeared.

Trimming cost V 0 bases and J 6 bases; bases outside gene matches: 2. The CDR3 consists of 14 residues. The germline CDR1 and CDR2 sequences are MNHEY and SVGAGI. The PCR had 60 Vbeta and 13 Jbeta primers. This table comes from immunoSEQ multiplex PCR, and its TCRdb copy is limited to in-frame clones, with some not included. The table lists around 140,000 clones, around 66% of them singletons. V and J are TRBV6-5 and TRBJ2-7; 10 nucleotides agree with TRBD2. The clonotype originates from a woman aged 55-69 years in good health and CMV-seronegative. Sequenced material: PBMCs. The CDR3 nucleotides are TGTGCCAGCAGTTACTCGGGACTAGCGAGCGAGCAGTACTTC. Encoded protein: CASSYSGLASEQYF.